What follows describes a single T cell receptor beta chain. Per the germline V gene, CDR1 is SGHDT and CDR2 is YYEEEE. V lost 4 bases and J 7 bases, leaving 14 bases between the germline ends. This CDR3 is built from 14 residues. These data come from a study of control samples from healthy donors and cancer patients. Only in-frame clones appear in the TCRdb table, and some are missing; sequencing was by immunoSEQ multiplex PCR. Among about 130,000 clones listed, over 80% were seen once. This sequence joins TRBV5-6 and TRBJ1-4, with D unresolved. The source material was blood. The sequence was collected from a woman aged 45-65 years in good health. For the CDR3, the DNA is TGTGCCAGCAGCCCTACTAGACTTGGTGAAAAACTGTTTTTT. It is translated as CASSPTRLGEKLFF.